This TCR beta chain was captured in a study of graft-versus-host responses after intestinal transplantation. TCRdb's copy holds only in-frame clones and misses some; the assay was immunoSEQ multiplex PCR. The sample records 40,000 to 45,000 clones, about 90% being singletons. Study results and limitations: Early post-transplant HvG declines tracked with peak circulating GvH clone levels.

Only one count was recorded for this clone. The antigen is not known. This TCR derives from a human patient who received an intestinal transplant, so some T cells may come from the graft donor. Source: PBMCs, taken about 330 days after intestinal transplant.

As DNA, the CDR3 is TGTGCCAGCAGAAAGGACAGGGGGCACTACACGTACAATGAGCAGTTCTTC. This gives the protein CASRKDRGHYTYNEQFF. V usage is TRBV27 and J usage is TRBJ2-1; TRBD1 matches at 11 bases. V gave up 6 bases and J gave up 4 bases; unmatched junction bases: 11. The germline V gene has CDR1 MNHEY and CDR2 SMNVEV (reference sequence). The CDR3 totals 17 residues.